The entry below gives a single T cell receptor (beta chain) sequence along with its context. There is no known antigen for this receptor. No base quality information exists; no much larger clone differs at one position. V lost 2 bases and J lost 4 bases; the stretch between them is 9 bases long. The CDR3 holds 14 amino acids from the cysteine to the phenylalanine. Only the CDR3 DNA is retained, 42 bases long and in frame from the first base. Taken from the germline V gene, the CDR1 and CDR2 loops are MNHEY and SVGAGI. Receptor libraries were prepared by the immunoSEQ multiplex PCR assay. The paper's processing steps were these. To diagnose cytomegalovirus status from the catalog of TCR beta chain sequences, a statistical classification framework was built. This is the immuneACCESS table as TCRdb keeps it, with only in-frame sequences that have V and J called. A part of the clones is gone; compared with another copy, unresolved V genes explain less than half, and the rest is unexplained. D and trimming were read from the DNA, whereas the V and J calls and clone size are those reported in that table. The sample contains more than 200,000 clones, around 91% of them found a single time. Around 3.1% of the sample belongs to the ten largest clones.

Separate from the approximately 700-subject first cohort, the validation cohort of some 130 subjects was the group to which the donors belonged. This entry is derived from a study of cytomegalovirus exposure and HLA in healthy donors (dated by TCRdb to the late 2010s). About the full investigation: The 666 repertoires of the first cohort and the 120 validation repertoires were produced on the same platform, according to a later analysis. The aim of the study was to test whether cataloging public T cell receptors could identify signatures of past pathogen exposure. A separate validation cohort of approximately 130 different subjects was used in addition to the approximately 610-subject first cohort. The study combined high-throughput TCR immunosequencing, statistical association of individual TCRs with disease status, and machine learning to predict cytomegalovirus infection status. Beyond this particular receptor, the publication reports: The authors suggested that the approach could potentially be extended to other disease states and immunological phenotypes. The classifier was reported to diagnose cytomegalovirus status with high specificity and sensitivity in both the original cohort and the validation cohort. Subsequent analysis determined that TCRs grouped into clusters in the first cohort also showed a tendency toward co-occurrence across the approximately 120 validation repertoires, and 94% of cluster scores exceeded 0. A later analysis lacked HLA typing for the validation cohort, so it scored co-occurrence in that cohort across all 110 or so repertoires. In vitro tests confirmed that a few of the cytomegalovirus-associated TCR beta chains recognize cytomegalovirus antigens. Most TCR sequences were observed very rarely across donors, whereas some public TCRs were present in many individuals. In the study, about 150 TCR beta chains were listed as associated with cytomegalovirus.

The chain is made from TRBV6-5 and TRBJ1-3, with the D gene not clear enough to name. This clonotype was obtained from a woman younger than 45 in good health and CMV-seronegative. Sequencing input: PBMCs. The base sequence is TGTGCCAGCAGTTACGTGACGGGCGGAAACACCATATATTTT. It encodes CASSYVTGGNTIYF.